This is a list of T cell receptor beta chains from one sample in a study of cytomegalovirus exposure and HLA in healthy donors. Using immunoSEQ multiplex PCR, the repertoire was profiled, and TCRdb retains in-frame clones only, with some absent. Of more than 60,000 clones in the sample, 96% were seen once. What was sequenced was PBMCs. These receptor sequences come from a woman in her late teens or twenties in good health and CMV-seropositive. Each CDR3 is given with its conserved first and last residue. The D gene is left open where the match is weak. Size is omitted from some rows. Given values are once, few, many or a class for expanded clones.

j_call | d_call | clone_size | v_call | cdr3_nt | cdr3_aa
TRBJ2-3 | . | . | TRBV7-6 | TGTGCCAGCAGCTTATACCGGGACACGCATTTAGATACGCAGTATTTT | CASSLYRDTHLDTQYF
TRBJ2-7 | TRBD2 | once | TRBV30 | TGTGCCTGGAGTGTATTAGGCGGGAGACCCTACGAGCAGTACTTC | CAWSVLGGRPYEQYF
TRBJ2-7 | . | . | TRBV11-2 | TGTGCCAGCAGCTTAGATTTGGGCGACTACTCTCTGTACGAGCAGTACTTC | CASSLDLGDYSLYEQYF
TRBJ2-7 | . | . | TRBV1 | TGCACCAGCAGCCAAGATGGGGGACTAGCGGCCTACGAGCAGTACTTC | CTSSQDGGLAAYEQYF
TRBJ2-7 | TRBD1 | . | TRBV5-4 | TGTGCCAGCAGCCAACGGGACAGGGGGAACTACGAGCAGTACTTC | CASSQRDRGNYEQYF
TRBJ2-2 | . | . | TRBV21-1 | TGTGCCAGCTCTCAAGAAGGGCGGGGATCGAGGACCGGGGAGCTGTTTTTT | CASSQEGRGSRTGELFF
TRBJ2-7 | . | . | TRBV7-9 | TGTGCCAGCAGCTTATCTCTCCTCCACGAGCAGTACTTC | CASSLSLLHEQYF
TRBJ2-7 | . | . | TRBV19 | TGTGCCAGTAGTATAGGACTACTCTACGAGCAGTACTTC | CASSIGLLYEQYF
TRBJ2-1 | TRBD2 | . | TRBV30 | TGTGCCTGGAGTGCCCTAGCGGGGGAATTATACAATGAGCAGTTCTTC | CAWSALAGELYNEQFF
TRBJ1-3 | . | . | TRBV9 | TGTGCCAGCAGTCGGGGAGATGGAAACACCATATATTTT | CASSRGDGNTIYF
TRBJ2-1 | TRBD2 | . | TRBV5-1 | TGCGCCAGCACCCCAGGACTAGCCTCCTACAATGAGCAGTTCTTC | CASTPGLASYNEQFF
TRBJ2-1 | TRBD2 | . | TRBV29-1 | TGCAGCGCCTCACCCCCACCTAGCGGGCCCTACAATGAGCAGTTCTTC | CSASPPPSGPYNEQFF
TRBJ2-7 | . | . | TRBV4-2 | TGTGCCAGCAGCCAAGGCGGCGTGGGCTCCTACGAGCAGTACTTC | CASSQGGVGSYEQYF
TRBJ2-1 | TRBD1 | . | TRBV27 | TGTGCCAGCAGTTTTACCGGGACAGGGAACAATGAGCAGTTCTTC | CASSFTGTGNNEQFF
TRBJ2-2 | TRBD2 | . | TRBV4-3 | TGCGCCAGCAGCCAAGGTTCTAGCGGTTACACCGGGGAGCTGTTTTTT | CASSQGSSGYTGELFF
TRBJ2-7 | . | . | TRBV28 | TGTGCCAGCAGCCTAACAGCAGCCTACGAGCAGTACTTC | CASSLTAAYEQYF
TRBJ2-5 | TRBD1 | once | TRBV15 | TGTGCCACCAGCAGAGATCCGGACAGGGGGCGCGGGGAGACCCAGTACTTC | CATSRDPDRGRGETQYF
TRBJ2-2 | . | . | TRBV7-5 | TGTGCCAGGGGACTAGCGGGAGGGCCCGAGAAGACCGGGGAGCTGTTTTTT | CARGLAGGPEKTGELFF
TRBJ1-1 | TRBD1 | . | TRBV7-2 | TGTGCCAGCACGTTAACAGGGGGCACTGAAGCTTTCTTT | CASTLTGGTEAFF
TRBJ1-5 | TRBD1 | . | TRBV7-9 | TGTGCCAGCAGCGCGGGACAGGGGGCGGGTCAGCCCCAGCATTTT | CASSAGQGAGQPQHF
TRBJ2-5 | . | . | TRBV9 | TGTGCCAGCAGCGTAGGAGGGTTTTTTCAAGAGACCCAGTACTTC | CASSVGGFFQETQYF
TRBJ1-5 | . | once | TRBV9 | TGTGCCAGCAGCGTGGGTTTCGGAGAGTTCAATCAGCCCCAGCATTTT | CASSVGFGEFNQPQHF
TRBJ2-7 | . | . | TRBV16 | TGTGCCAGCAGCCGCCTCCCAGGGGCCTACGAGCAGTACTTC | CASSRLPGAYEQYF
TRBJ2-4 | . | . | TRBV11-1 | TGTGCCAGCAGCTTACCACAGGGAATAGCCAAAAACATTCAGTACTTC | CASSLPQGIAKNIQYF
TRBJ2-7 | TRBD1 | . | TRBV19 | TGTGCCAGTAGTAGCCGAGGGACAGGGTTCGACGAGCAGTACTTC | CASSSRGTGFDEQYF
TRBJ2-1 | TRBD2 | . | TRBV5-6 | TGTGCCAGCAGTTTTCGCGCTAGCGGGCCCACCTACAATGAGCAGTTCTTC | CASSFRASGPTYNEQFF
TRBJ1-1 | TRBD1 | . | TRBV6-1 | TGTGCCACCGCGGACAGGATGAACACTGAAGCTTTCTTT | CATADRMNTEAFF
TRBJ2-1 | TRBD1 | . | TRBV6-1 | TGTGCCAGCAGGACCCGGGACAGAGGCCCCAATGAGCAGTTCTTC | CASRTRDRGPNEQFF
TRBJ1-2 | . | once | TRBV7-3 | TGTGCCAGCAGCTTAACAGGGGAGGGGGACTATGGCTACACCTTC | CASSLTGEGDYGYTF
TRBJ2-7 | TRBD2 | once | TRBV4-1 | TGCGCCAGCAGCCAACCAACTAGCGGGATCTCCTACGAGCAGTACTTC | CASSQPTSGISYEQYF
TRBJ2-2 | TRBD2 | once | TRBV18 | TGTGCCAGCTCACCCAGCGGACTAGCGGGAGTCGGGGAGCTGTTTTTT | CASSPSGLAGVGELFF
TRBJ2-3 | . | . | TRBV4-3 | TGCGCCAGCAGCCTAATGCGTCTGCCCCTCGGCACAGATACGCAGTATTTT | CASSLMRLPLGTDTQYF
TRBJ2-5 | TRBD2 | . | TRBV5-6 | TGTGCCAGCAGCTCCTCCGGGACTAGCGGAGCGACCCAGTACTTC | CASSSSGTSGATQYF
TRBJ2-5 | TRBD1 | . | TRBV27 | TGTGCCAGCAGTCTTGGGACAGGGACGGGCCCCACGACCCAGTACTTC | CASSLGTGTGPTTQYF
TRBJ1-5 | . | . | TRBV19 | TGTGCCAGTAGTATGGGGGGGCAAAATCAGCCCCAGCATTTT | CASSMGGQNQPQHF
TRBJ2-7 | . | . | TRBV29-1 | TGCAGCGTTGCGAGCGGGCCAACCTACGAGCAGTACTTC | CSVASGPTYEQYF
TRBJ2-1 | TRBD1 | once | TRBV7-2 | TGTGCCAGCGGCGGGGACAGGGTCAACAATGAGCAGTTCTTC | CASGGDRVNNEQFF
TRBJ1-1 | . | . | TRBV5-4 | TGTGCCAGCAGCTTTAAAGAGACCTGGGACTCCCGGACTGAAGCTTTCTTT | CASSFKETWDSRTEAFF
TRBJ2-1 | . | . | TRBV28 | TGTGCCAGCAGTCGGGCGGGGAGCTCCTACAATGAGCAGTTCTTC | CASSRAGSSYNEQFF
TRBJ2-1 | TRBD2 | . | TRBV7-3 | TGTGCCAGCAGCAAACTAGCGCCCCCGGTGGGTCCTAACAATGAGCAGTTCTTC | CASSKLAPPVGPNNEQFF
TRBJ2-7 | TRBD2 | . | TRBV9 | TGTGCCAGCAGCGTAGGGGGGGCTAGCGGGAGCAACGAGCAGTACTTC | CASSVGGASGSNEQYF